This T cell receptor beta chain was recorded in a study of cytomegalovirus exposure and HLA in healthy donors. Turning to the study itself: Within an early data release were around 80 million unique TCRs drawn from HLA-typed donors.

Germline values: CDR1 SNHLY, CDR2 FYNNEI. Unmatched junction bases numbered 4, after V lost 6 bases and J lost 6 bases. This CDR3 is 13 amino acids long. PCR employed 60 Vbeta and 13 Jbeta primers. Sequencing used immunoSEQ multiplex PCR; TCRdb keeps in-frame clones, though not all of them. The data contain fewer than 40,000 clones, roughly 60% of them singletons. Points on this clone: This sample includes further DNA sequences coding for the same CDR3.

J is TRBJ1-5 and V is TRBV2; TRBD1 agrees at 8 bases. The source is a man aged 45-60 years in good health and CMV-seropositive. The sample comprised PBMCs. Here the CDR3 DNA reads TGTGCCAGCAGCGGACAGGGAGGTCAGCCCCAGCATTTT. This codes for CASSGQGGQPQHF.